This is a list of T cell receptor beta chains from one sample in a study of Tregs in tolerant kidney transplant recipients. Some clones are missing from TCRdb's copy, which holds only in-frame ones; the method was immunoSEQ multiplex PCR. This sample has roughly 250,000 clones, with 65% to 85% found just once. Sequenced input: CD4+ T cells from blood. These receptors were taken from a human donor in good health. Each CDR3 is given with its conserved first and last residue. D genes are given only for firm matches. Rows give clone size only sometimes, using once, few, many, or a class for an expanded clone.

CDR3: CASSVGGGLNSPLHF
DNA: TGTGCCAGCAGCGTAGGGGGGGGTTTGAATTCACCCCTCCACTTT
J: TRBJ1-6
size: -
V: TRBV9
D: -

CDR3: CASSPTLSDYGYTF
DNA: TGTGCCAGCAGCCCCACTCTCTCCGACTATGGCTACACCTTC
J: TRBJ1-2
size: -
V: TRBV9
D: -

CDR3: CASRNTDTQYF
DNA: TGCGCCAGCCGCAACACAGATACGCAGTATTTT
J: TRBJ2-3
size: few
V: TRBV5-1
D: -

CDR3: CASSKDLYNEQFF
DNA: TGTGCTAGCAGCAAAGACCTCTACAATGAGCAGTTCTTC
J: TRBJ2-1
size: -
V: TRBV7-7
D: -

CDR3: CASSPGQGTLDHYGYTF
DNA: TGTGCCAGCAGTCCTGGACAGGGGACCCTAGACCACTATGGCTACACCTTC
J: TRBJ1-2
size: -
V: TRBV7-9
D: TRBD1

CDR3: CSVGGLAGRKNIQYF
DNA: TGCAGCGTTGGGGGACTAGCGGGAAGGAAAAACATTCAGTACTTC
J: TRBJ2-4
size: -
V: TRBV29-1
D: TRBD2

CDR3: CASSTGGTGWAGELFF
DNA: TGTGCCAGCAGCACTGGCGGGACAGGGTGGGCCGGGGAGCTGTTTTTT
J: TRBJ2-2
size: -
V: TRBV5-4
D: TRBD1

CDR3: CASSEARGGGYTF
DNA: TGTGCCAGCAGTGAAGCGCGGGGGGGTGGCTACACCTTC
J: TRBJ1-2
size: -
V: TRBV2
D: -

CDR3: CASSYMRLAGLYEQYF
DNA: TGTGCCAGCAGTTACATGAGGCTAGCGGGACTCTACGAGCAGTACTTC
J: TRBJ2-7
size: -
V: TRBV9
D: TRBD2

CDR3: CASSLVGGESGYTF
DNA: TGTGCCAGCAGCTTAGTTGGAGGGGAGAGTGGCTACACCTTC
J: TRBJ1-2
size: -
V: TRBV11-3
D: -

CDR3: CASSLYGGPPGNSPLHF
DNA: TGTGCCAGCAGCTTGTACGGGGGGCCCCCAGGGAATTCACCCCTCCACTTT
J: TRBJ1-6
size: -
V: TRBV5-8
D: -

CDR3: CASSSETGGPNEQYF
DNA: TGTGCCAGCAGCTCCGAGACGGGAGGTCCAAACGAGCAGTACTTC
J: TRBJ2-7
size: -
V: TRBV7-8
D: TRBD2

CDR3: CASSPGAVNYGYTF
DNA: TGTGCCAGCTCACCTGGGGCAGTCAACTATGGCTACACCTTC
J: TRBJ1-2
size: -
V: TRBV18
D: -